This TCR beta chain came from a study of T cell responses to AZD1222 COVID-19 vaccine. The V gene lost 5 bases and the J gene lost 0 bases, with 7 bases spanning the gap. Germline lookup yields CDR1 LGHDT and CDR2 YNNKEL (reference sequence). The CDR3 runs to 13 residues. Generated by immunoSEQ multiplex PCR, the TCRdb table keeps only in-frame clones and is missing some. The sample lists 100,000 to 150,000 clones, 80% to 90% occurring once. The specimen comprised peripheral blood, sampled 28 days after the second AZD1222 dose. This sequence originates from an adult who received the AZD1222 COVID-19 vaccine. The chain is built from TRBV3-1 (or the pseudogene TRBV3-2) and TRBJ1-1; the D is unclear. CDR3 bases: TGTGCCAGCAGCACCGGTATGAACACTGAAGCTTTCTTT. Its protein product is CASSTGMNTEAFF.